Shown below are 5 T cell receptor beta chains from a single sample sequenced in a study of cytomegalovirus exposure and HLA in healthy donors (dated by TCRdb to about 2017). Library preparation was by the immunoSEQ multiplex PCR assay. For the multiplex PCR, a mixture combining 60 forward primers for TCR Vbeta segments and 13 reverse primers for TCR Jbeta segments was used. In TCRdb, the immuneACCESS table is reduced to in-frame sequences with V and J assigned. These tables do not hold every clone; where another copy was compared, an unresolved V gene accounts for under half, and the others remain unexplained. The sample has roughly 140,000 clones on record, roughly three quarters of them singletons. The ten largest clones take up 4.9% of the sample. Material for sequencing was PBMCs. The receptors shown here come from a woman between 50 and 59 years old in good health and CMV-seronegative.

The V call is TRBV29-1, the J call TRBJ1-5; 8 nucleotides align to TRBD1. The V gene end was trimmed by 4 bases and the J gene end by 4 bases; junction bases not matched to a gene: 6. CDR1 and CDR2 (germline): SQVTM, ANQGSEA. The CDR3 spans 14 residues. CDR3 nucleotide sequence: TGCAGCGTTGCGATGGACAGGGTGAATCAGCCCCAGCATTTT. Translation gives CSVAMDRVNQPQHF.

The chain uses TRBV6-1 and TRBJ1-4; no clear D. Germline CDR1 reads MNHNS; CDR2 reads SASEGT. This CDR3 is built from 15 residues. With 1 base removed from V and 5 bases from J, the gap between germline ends came to 11 bases. CDR3 residues: CASSEGPGVNEKLFF. The CDR3 DNA follows: TGTGCCAGCAGTGAAGGGCCGGGTGTAAATGAAAAACTGTTTTTT.

The chain has TRBV29-1 and TRBJ2-3, with 7 bases lining up with TRBD2. V lost 4 bases to trimming and J lost 5 bases; unmatched junction nucleotides: 3. Per the germline V gene, CDR1 is SQVTM and CDR2 is ANQGSEA. CDR3 length: 12 amino acids. CDR3 residues: CSVVGGGDTQYF. CDR3 DNA: TGCAGCGTTGTGGGGGGGGGAGATACGCAGTATTTT.

The V call is TRBV4-3, the J call TRBJ2-1; 7 bases line up with TRBD2. Germline V gene lookup returns CDR1 LGHNA and CDR2 YSLEER. V trimming: 1 base; J trimming: 4 bases; junction bases outside the gene matches: 10. The CDR3 is 17 amino acids. The DNA of the CDR3 is TGCGCCAGCAGCCAAGTCCCAGCGGGGACCATTTACAATGAGCAGTTCTTC. Its protein is CASSQVPAGTIYNEQFF.

The chain joins TRBV7-2 to TRBJ1-2; possible D gene TRBD1, 5 bases. Germline CDR1 is SGHTA and CDR2 is FQGNSA. Trimming shortened V by 0 bases and J by 0 bases, and 17 bases separated the two germline ends. CDR3 length: 18 residues. CDR3 amino acids: CASSLATIGHQSNYGYTF. The DNA for the CDR3 is TGTGCCAGCAGCTTAGCGACCATAGGACACCAATCTAACTATGGCTACACCTTC. The variable domain in full, completed from reference TRBV7-2 and TRBJ1-2, reads GAGVSQSPSNKVTEKGKDVELRCDPISGHTALYWYRQSLGQGLEFLIYFQGNSAPDKSGLPSDRFSAERTGGSVSTLTIQRTQQEDSAVYLCASSLATIGHQSNYGYTFGSGTRLTVV.